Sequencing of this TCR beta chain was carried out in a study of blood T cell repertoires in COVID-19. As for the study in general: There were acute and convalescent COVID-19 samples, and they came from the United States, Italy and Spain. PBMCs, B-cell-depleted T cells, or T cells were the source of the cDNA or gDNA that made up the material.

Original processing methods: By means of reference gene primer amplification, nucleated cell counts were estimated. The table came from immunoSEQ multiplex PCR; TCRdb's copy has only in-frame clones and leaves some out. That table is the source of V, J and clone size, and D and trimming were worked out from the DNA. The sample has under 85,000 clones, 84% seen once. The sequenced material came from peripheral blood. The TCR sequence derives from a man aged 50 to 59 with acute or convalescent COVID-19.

The CDR3 protein is CASRGGGTSGEQFF. The DNA for the CDR3 is TGTGCCAGCAGGGGTGGCGGGACTAGCGGGGAGCAGTTCTTC. The V gene is TRBV6-5, the J gene TRBJ2-1, with 12 bases lining up with TRBD2. Looked up from germline, CDR1 is MNHEY and CDR2 is SVGAGI. CDR3 length: 14 amino acids. Trimming at V came to 6 bases and at J to 10 bases, leaving 7 bases not matched to a gene.